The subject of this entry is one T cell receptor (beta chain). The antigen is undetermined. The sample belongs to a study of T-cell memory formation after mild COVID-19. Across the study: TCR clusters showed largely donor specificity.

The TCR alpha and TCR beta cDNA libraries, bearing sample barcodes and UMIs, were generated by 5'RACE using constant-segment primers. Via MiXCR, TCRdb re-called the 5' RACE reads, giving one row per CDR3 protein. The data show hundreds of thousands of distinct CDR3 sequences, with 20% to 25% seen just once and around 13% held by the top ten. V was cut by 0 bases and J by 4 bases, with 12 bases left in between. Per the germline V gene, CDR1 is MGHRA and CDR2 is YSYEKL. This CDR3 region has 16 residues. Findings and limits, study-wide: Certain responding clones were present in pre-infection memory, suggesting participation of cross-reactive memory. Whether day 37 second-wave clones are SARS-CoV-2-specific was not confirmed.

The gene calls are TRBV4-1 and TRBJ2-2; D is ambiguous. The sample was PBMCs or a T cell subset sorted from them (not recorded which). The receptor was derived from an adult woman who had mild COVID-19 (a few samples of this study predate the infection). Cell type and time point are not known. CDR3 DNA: TGCGCCAGCAGCCAAGAGGGCTGGCATGTCACCGGGGAGCTGTTTTTT. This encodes CASSQEGWHVTGELFF.